This T cell receptor (beta chain) was sequenced during a study of T cell changes during pregnancy in multiple sclerosis. V lost 0 bases and J 6 bases, leaving 12 bases between the germline ends. Germline lookup yields CDR1 GTSNPN and CDR2 SVGIG (reference sequence). The CDR3 sequence is 14 residues long. This table comes from immunoSEQ multiplex PCR, and its TCRdb copy is limited to in-frame clones, with some not included. The repertoire holds under 85,000 clones, around 90% seen once, with roughly 1.5% in the top ten. Sample: peripheral blood, taken in the third trimester of pregnancy. This chain uses TRBV30 with TRBJ1-5; D possibly corresponds to TRBD1 (6 bases). The sequence was collected from a female donor in good health, enrolled as a control in a pregnancy study. The chain's CDR3 is CAWSVGAGVQPQHF. DNA for the CDR3: TGTGCCTGGAGTGTGGGGGCAGGGGTTCAGCCCCAGCATTTT.